This TCR beta chain was recovered during a study of Graves' ophthalmopathy and Graves' hyperthyroidism (dated by TCRdb to the late 2010s). As for the study more broadly: Peripheral blood samples were taken at the time of initial diagnosis, before any treatment was given. To tell Graves' ophthalmopathy apart from Graves' hyperthyroidism, and to predict which patients would progress to ophthalmopathy, the study relied on TCR beta repertoire signatures. In total, some 130 blood samples were TCR-sequenced: around 42 ophthalmopathy, roughly 77 hyperthyroidism and some 17 hyperthyroidism-to-ophthalmopathy patients. To explore V-J signatures distinguishing ophthalmopathy from hyperthyroidism, a discovery set of approximately 100 patients (around 44 ophthalmopathy, roughly 55 stable hyperthyroidism) was enrolled. The independent validation cohort included around 19 hyperthyroidism patients plus 17 patients who later progressed from hyperthyroidism to ophthalmopathy. In five to seven hyperthyroidism patients, T-cell repertoires of thyroid tissue and blood were compared. Following sample collection, hyperthyroidism patients were given methimazole at a starting dose of 30 mg daily, and ophthalmopathy patients were given high-dose intravenous methylprednisolone. The investigation overall reported the following: No statistical method was used to predetermine the sample size, and group allocation was not hidden from the investigators. In validation, the model predicted ophthalmopathy progression with 70.59% sensitivity and around 72% specificity; 12 predicted patients were CT-confirmed with GO in a median of roughly 6.8 months. The 13-signature model separated ophthalmopathy from stable hyperthyroidism with approximately 85% sensitivity and approximately 83% specificity in cross-validation, and 80%/75% in the test set. Most of the expanded thyroid clonotypes with a frequency above 0.001 were also detected in blood, and it was suggested that the thyroid immune response may be reflected by blood repertoires.

Ophthalmopathy patients were characterized by moderately to severely active disease, a Clinical Activity Score of at least 3, a NOSPECS grade of at least 4, and a disease duration under 3 months. Anyone with other autoimmune diseases, uncontrolled infections, pregnancy or lactation was excluded from the study. Diagnosis was based on clinical symptoms, serum thyroxine, TRAb, thyroid ultrasound and orbital computed tomography. Ficoll-Paque density gradient centrifugation was used to isolate PBMCs from around 9.1 ml of fresh peripheral blood. Total RNA was extracted using Trizol reagent, and RNA quality was checked on an Agilent 2100 Bioanalyzer. For repertoire sequencing, the TCR beta CDR3 regions were amplified from RNA transcripts. The first round was an RT-PCR using HTBI primers with the Qiagen OneStep RT-PCR kit, and this first round was followed by a second-round multiplex PCR, then size selection and purification. Sequencing of the libraries was carried out on an Illumina HiSeq2000 in paired-end mode with 100 bp reads. As for the original processing: SOAPnuke was used to process the reads, removing any read that contained adapters or uncalled bases, had a mean Phred below 15, or lacked an exact match to the constant primer or identifier. COPE v1.2.5 was used to merge high-quality paired reads. Unique nucleotide sequences were defined as clonotypes and aligned to IMGT TRB V, D and J references using MiTCR v1.1. Only V-J combinations with frequency above 0.0001 were analysed, covering around 99% of repertoires. For each V-J combination, a TCR clonal expansion and chaos score was defined as the ratio of F50 clonal expansion to chaos observed in the TCRdist matrix. Welch's t-statistics and random forest were used to reduce features to more than ten V-J combinations, which were fed into a naive Bayes classifier. The Morisita-Horn index was used to measure how similar the thyroid and blood repertoires were. The public sequencing data were trimmed at Q25 with fastp and processed into clonotypes with MiXCR by TCRdb, which kept only in-frame beta chains. Each entry merges the rows of one CDR3 protein and shows their most common DNA and genes. For this entry, the V and J calls and clone size follow TCRdb and not the study's own pipeline. This sample lists 650,000 to 800,000 distinct CDR3 sequences; over 40% were detected once. More than 3% of the sample is taken by the ten largest.

Looking up the germline V gene (reference sequence) yields CDR1 LNHNV and CDR2 YYDKDF. After removal of 3 bases from V and 6 bases from J, the junction retains 6 bases not matched to a gene. The CDR3 sequence holds 16 residues, the cysteine and phenylalanine included. Only CDR3 DNA remains: 48 bases, in frame from the first base. Remarks on this clonotype: Its antigen has not been determined. The record has no base qualities; no much larger clone is one base away.

The sequenced material came from peripheral blood. The chain joins TRBV15 to TRBJ2-7; the junction holds 15 bases that match TRBD2. The receptor was isolated from an adult man with Graves' ophthalmopathy. The DNA reads TGTGCCACCAGCAGCGGGGGACTAGCGGGAGGCGGCGAGCAGTACTTC. Translation gives CATSSGGLAGGGEQYF.